What follows are 24 T cell receptor beta chains derived from one specimen sequenced in a study of T cells after yellow fever vaccination. One entry per CDR3 protein, called by TCRdb with MiXCR from the 5' RACE reads. The sample lists 450,000 to 550,000 distinct CDR3 sequences, just over 20% seen once, with about a sixth in the top ten. The source material was PBMCs, sampled less than 25 days after the first yellow fever vaccination. The receptors shown here come from a man between 18 and 35 years old who received the YFV17D yellow fever vaccine.

The V call is TRBV9, the J call TRBJ2-3; TRBD2 aligns across 10 bases. The V and J ends lost 0 bases and 1 base, in that order; junction bases with no gene match: 5. Germline V gene sequence: CDR1 SGDLS, CDR2 YYNGEE. The CDR3 is made up of 17 amino acids. The CDR3 DNA reads as TGTGCCAGCAGCGTAGCGGAGCGGGGGGGCCGCACAGATACGCAGTATTTT. As protein: CASSVAERGGRTDTQYF.

This clonotype has just a few counts. The gene calls are TRBV5-4 and TRBJ1-2; 8 nucleotides align to TRBD1. CDR3 length: 15 amino acids. Germline V lookup: CDR1 SGHNT, CDR2 YYREEE (reference sequence). V was pared by 2 bases and J by 0 bases, with 3 bases of the junction left unmatched. The CDR3 sequence is CASSLGTGPNYGYTF. The CDR3 DNA sequence: TGTGCCAGCAGCTTAGGGACAGGCCCTAACTATGGCTACACCTTC.

The chain uses TRBV12-3 or TRBV12-4 and TRBJ2-1; the D call may be TRBD1 or TRBD2 (6 bases each). CDR3 length: 14 amino acids. Trimming cost V 2 bases and J 11 bases, with 16 bases left between them. This chain's CDR3 is CASSLRSEGVKQFF. CDR3 coding DNA: TGTGCCAGCAGTTTACGATCGGAGGGGGTGAAGCAGTTCTTC.

This clonotype turned up a few times. The chain carries TRBV28 and TRBJ1-5, with 10 nucleotides matching TRBD1. This CDR3 contains 15 residues. Germline-derived CDR1 and CDR2 are MDHEN and SYDVKM. With 4 bases clipped from V and 4 bases from J, the junction kept 4 bases outside the gene matches. The CDR3 spells CASSSRQGANQPQHF. As DNA, the CDR3 is TGTGCCAGCAGTTCGCGACAGGGGGCAAATCAGCCCCAGCATTTT.

This clonotype has a handful of counts. The rearrangement uses TRBV7-2 and TRBJ2-7; 13 bases line up with TRBD2. V lost 5 bases, J lost 4 bases, and 5 bases stayed unmatched. CDR3 length equals 15 residues. Germline CDR1 reads SGHTA; CDR2 reads FQGNSA. CDR3 amino acids: CASSPRLAGGYEQYF. As DNA, the CDR3 is TGTGCCAGCAGCCCCCGACTAGCGGGGGGATACGAGCAGTACTTC.

The chain carries TRBV5-1 and TRBJ2-2; the D is unclear. Germline V CDR1 and CDR2: SGHRS, YFSETQ. The CDR3 sequence is 15 residues long. The V end was cut by 0 bases, the J end by 6 bases, with 12 bases between. CDR3 nucleotides: TGCGCCAGCAGCTTGGCCCGGATGGGCTCCGGGGAGCTGTTTTTT. Translating gives CASSLARMGSGELFF.

This clonotype was counted a few times. V usage is TRBV19 and J usage is TRBJ1-5, with a tentative D call TRBD1 (6 bases). The CDR3 has 14 residues. The V and J ends lost 6 bases and 9 bases respectively, with 18 bases between them. The germline CDR1 and CDR2 sequences are LNHDA and SQIVND (reference sequence). For the CDR3, the DNA is TGTGCCAGTAGAGGGGGAAGAGGGCGCGGGCCCCAGCATTTT. Amino acid sequence: CASRGGRGRGPQHF.

The gene calls are TRBV5-1 and TRBJ2-1; D could derive from TRBD1 or TRBD2 (6 bases each). This CDR3 has 16 residues. V lost 4 bases, J lost 8 bases, and 22 bases lay in between. Germline CDR1 SGHRS, CDR2 YFSETQ. The CDR3 nucleotides are TGCGCCAGCAGCCTGGAGGGGGAGGCCACTGGGGATGAGCAGTTCTTC. Protein sequence: CASSLEGEATGDEQFF.

The CDR3 DNA is TGTGCCAGCAGCACAGGGAAGGTTAAAAATGAGCAGTTCTTC. Amino acid sequence: CASSTGKVKNEQFF. V and J are TRBV6-2 or TRBV6-3 and TRBJ2-1; TRBD1 might be the D (6 bases). The CDR3 has 14 residues. V was cut by 6 bases and J by 7 bases, with 16 bases left in between. Germline V gene lookup returns CDR1 MNHEY and CDR2 SVGEGT.

V gene TRBV28 combines with J gene TRBJ2-5; 14 bases agree with TRBD2. V lost 4 bases and J lost 5; bases outside the gene matches: 6. Germline values: CDR1 MDHEN, CDR2 SYDVKM. This CDR3 is built from 16 residues. CDR3 sequence: CASSSPGLAGVETQYF. The CDR3 nucleotides read TGTGCCAGCAGTTCGCCGGGACTAGCGGGGGTTGAGACCCAGTACTTC.

This clonotype was seen only a few times. V usage is TRBV7-2 and J usage is TRBJ2-5; 7 bases fit TRBD1. The germline V gene has CDR1 SGHTA and CDR2 FQGNSA. The CDR3 has 14 residues. With 5 bases clipped from V and 2 bases from J, the junction kept 5 bases outside the gene matches. CDR3 region: CASSRQGLQETQYF. CDR3 nucleotides: TGTGCCAGCAGCCGACAGGGATTGCAAGAGACCCAGTACTTC.

The chain uses TRBV4-1 and TRBJ1-1, with a tentative D call TRBD1 (5 bases). The ends were cut back, 1 base at V and 4 bases at J, with 10 bases in the middle. The length of the CDR3 is 14 residues. Germline CDR1 and CDR2: MGHRA and YSYEKL. CDR3 sequence: CASSQGAGSTEAFF. CDR3 nucleotide sequence: TGCGCCAGCAGCCAAGGGGCAGGGAGCACTGAAGCTTTCTTT.

As regards this clonotype: The limits of the CDR3 on the DNA are not certain, so only TCRdb's listed CDR3 is given. The CDR3 loop reads CASSQVRHNEQFFGKDEQFF. The chain carries TRBV4-3 and TRBJ2-1. A total of 20 residues make up the CDR3, ends included. The germline V gene encodes CDR1 LGHNA and CDR2 YSLEER.

The chain employs TRBV20-1 and TRBJ1-6, with unresolved D. This CDR3 contains 15 residues. Per the germline V gene, CDR1 is DFQATT and CDR2 is SNEGSKA (reference sequence). Trimming pared 1 base from V and 7 bases from J, leaving 14 bases between. The CDR3 is CSARVWNRGNSPLHF. The CDR3 nucleotides read TGCAGTGCTAGAGTTTGGAACAGAGGAAATTCACCCCTCCACTTT.

The chain combines TRBV7-2 with TRBJ2-2, with TRBD1 identical over 7 bases. The CDR3 has 16 residues. Trimming at V came to 2 bases and at J to 4 bases, leaving 7 bases not matched to a gene. Germline V CDR1 and CDR2: SGHTA, FQGNSA. The CDR3 DNA reads as TGTGCCAGCAGCTTACAAACAGGGGCGACCACCGGGGAGCTGTTTTTT. This encodes CASSLQTGATTGELFF. The variable domain in full, completed from reference TRBV7-2 and TRBJ2-2, reads GAGVSQSPSNKVTEKGKDVELRCDPISGHTALYWYRQSLGQGLEFLIYFQGNSAPDKSGLPSDRFSAERTGGSVSTLTIQRTQQEDSAVYLCASSLQTGATTGELFFGEGSRLTVL.

V gene TRBV4-2 combines with J gene TRBJ2-3; a weak D match, TRBD2 (5 bases). Looked up from germline, CDR1 is LGHNA and CDR2 is YNFKEQ. Trimming left V 4 bases short and J 6 bases short, with 11 bases between. The CDR3 has 13 residues. Here the CDR3 reads CASSRETGDTQYF. Written as DNA, the CDR3 is TGTGCCAGCAGCCGGGAAACGGGGGATACGCAGTATTTT.

This clonotype was seen only a few times. The gene calls are TRBV6-2 or TRBV6-3 and TRBJ2-1, with D uncertain. Trimming stripped 2 bases from V and 5 bases from J, with 10 bases between. Germline V gene lookup returns CDR1 MNHEY and CDR2 SVGEGT. There are 14 residues in the CDR3. CDR3 sequence: CASSYNGPHNEQFF. In nucleotides, the CDR3 is TGTGCCAGCAGTTACAATGGTCCGCACAATGAGCAGTTCTTC.

In its sample, this clonotype was seen a few times. The V call is TRBV10-3, the J call TRBJ2-7; tentatively, D is TRBD1 or TRBD2 (5 bases each). V was trimmed by 8 bases and J by 1 base, leaving 9 bases between them. There are 12 residues in the CDR3. CDR1 is ENHRY, CDR2 SYGVKD, per germline. The DNA for the CDR3 is TGTGCCATCGGGGACCAGTCCTACGAGCAGTACTTC. Translation: CAIGDQSYEQYF.

The rearrangement uses TRBV6-2 or TRBV6-3 and TRBJ2-3; perhaps TRBD2 as D (7 bases). V gave up 0 bases and J gave up 9 bases, with 16 bases separating them. The germline V gene encodes CDR1 MNHEY and CDR2 SVGEGT. This CDR3 region has 15 residues. The CDR3 nucleotides are TGTGCCAGCAGTTACTCATGGTCCGGGGGGCAGACGCAGTATTTT. Protein product: CASSYSWSGGQTQYF.

The chain links TRBV18 to TRBJ2-7, with a weak D call TRBD1 (5 bases). This CDR3 is 15 amino acids long. V lost 2 bases to trimming and J lost 2 bases, with 13 bases between them. Germline CDR1 KGHSH, CDR2 LQKENI. For the CDR3, the DNA is TGTGCCAGCTCACCAGGGGCTACAGGAACCTACGAGCAGTACGTC. Amino acids: CASSPGATGTYEQYV.

There are a few counts of this clonotype. V is TRBV15 and J is TRBJ1-6; no clear D. Germline values: CDR1 LNHNV, CDR2 YYDKDF (reference sequence). The V gene lost 0 bases and the J gene lost 14 bases, with 14 bases spanning the gap. The CDR3 is 14 amino acids. The CDR3 DNA sequence: TGTGCCACCAGCAGAGACTGGACCGCAGAAACCCTCCACTTT. Residues: CATSRDWTAETLHF.

V gene TRBV11-2 combines with J gene TRBJ1-1; 9 bases align to TRBD1. Trimming took 5 bases from V and 5 from J; bases not matched to a gene: 12. Germline values: CDR1 SGHAT, CDR2 FQNNGV. The CDR3 has 16 amino acids. The CDR3 region is CASSPGTGLFETEAFF. The CDR3 DNA reads as TGTGCCAGCAGCCCCGGGACAGGGTTGTTTGAAACTGAAGCTTTCTTT.

V usage is TRBV20-1 and J usage is TRBJ1-1, with a weak D call TRBD1 (5 bases). The CDR3 is made up of 14 amino acids. Trimming left V 4 bases short and J 7 bases short, with 19 bases between. Germline CDR1 DFQATT, CDR2 SNEGSKA (reference sequence). CDR3 in DNA: TGCAGTGCTAAGAGGGATAGGGGAAGAAGTGAAGCTTTCTTT. Translation: CSAKRDRGRSEAFF.

V and J are TRBV4-3 and TRBJ1-3; D remains unclear. CDR3 length: 15 residues. Germline V gene sequence: CDR1 LGHNA, CDR2 YSLEER. The V end was cut by 2 bases, the J end by 0 bases, with 8 bases between. The CDR3 reads CASSQSSHSGNTIYF. The CDR3 DNA reads as TGCGCCAGCAGCCAAAGCAGTCACTCTGGAAACACCATATATTTT.